This T cell receptor beta chain was sequenced during a study of PD-L1 blockade in urothelial cancer. Study context: When blood samples were assessed, the median T cell count was about 140,000.

Germline V gene lookup returns CDR1 MDHEN and CDR2 SYDVKM. The CDR3 spans 15 residues. V lost 1 base to trimming and J lost 7 bases; unmatched junction nucleotides: 5. The method was immunoSEQ multiplex PCR; TCRdb's version includes in-frame clones alone and lacks a portion of them. The sample carries around 32,000 clones, over 80% recorded once. Specimen: PBMCs, collected around atezolizumab (anti-PD-L1) treatment. This receptor was taken from a man aged 45-65 years with urothelial cancer. V and J are TRBV28 and TRBJ2-2; 8 bases line up with TRBD2. CDR3 loop: CASSLSGGESGELFF. The CDR3 DNA sequence: TGTGCCAGCAGTTTATCGGGAGGGGAGAGCGGGGAGCTGTTTTTT.